The clone carrying this TCR beta chain was observed a single time. Germline V gene sequence: CDR1 SGHVS, CDR2 FQNEAQ. V was clipped by 1 base and J by 3 bases, with 13 bases between them. The CDR3 runs to 16 residues. As originally analysed: Amplifying reference gene primers gave estimates of nucleated cell counts. Clones were sequenced by immunoSEQ multiplex PCR, and TCRdb holds only the in-frame ones, with some missing. V and J calls and clone size are copied from that table; D and trimming were computed from the DNA. The sample contains 150,000 to 200,000 clones, 86% of which appear only once. This specimen comes from a study of blood T cell repertoires in COVID-19. Study-wide context: The United States, Italy and Spain provided the acute and convalescent COVID-19 samples. T cells, B-cell-depleted T cells, or PBMCs supplied cDNA or gDNA.

This rearrangement joins TRBV7-8 to TRBJ1-3; TRBD1 might be the D (6 bases). This TCR was sampled from a man younger than 35 with acute or convalescent COVID-19. What was sequenced was peripheral blood. The CDR3 bases are TGTGCCAGCAGCTTAGGAAACACAGGGAGTGGAAACACCATATATTTT. This translates into CASSLGNTGSGNTIYF.